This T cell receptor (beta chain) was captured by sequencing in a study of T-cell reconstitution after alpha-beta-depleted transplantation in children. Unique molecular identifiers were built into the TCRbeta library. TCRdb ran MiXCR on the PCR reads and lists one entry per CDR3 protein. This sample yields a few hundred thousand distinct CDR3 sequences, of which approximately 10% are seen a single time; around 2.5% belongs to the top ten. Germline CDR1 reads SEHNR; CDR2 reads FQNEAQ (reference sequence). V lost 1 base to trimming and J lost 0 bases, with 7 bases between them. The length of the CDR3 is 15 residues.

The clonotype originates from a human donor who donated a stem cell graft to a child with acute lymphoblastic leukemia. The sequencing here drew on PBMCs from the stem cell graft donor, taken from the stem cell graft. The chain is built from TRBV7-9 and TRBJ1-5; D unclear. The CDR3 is CASSLDSYSNQPQHF. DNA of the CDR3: TGTGCCAGCAGCTTAGACAGCTATAGCAATCAGCCCCAGCATTTT.